This entry lists 29 T cell receptor beta chains sequenced from one sample in a study of spatial heterogeneity in lung cancer. A single record per CDR3 protein comes from TCRdb applying MiXCR to the 5' RACE reads. This table has around 44,000 distinct CDR3 sequences, over 9.5% appearing once. Documented time point: blood at routine non-recurrence follow-up after resection. Sequencing used PBMCs, obtained at follow-up. Receptors originate from a female donor with early-stage non-small cell lung cancer.

V usage is TRBV6-2 or TRBV6-3 and J usage is TRBJ2-5, with 7 bases fitting TRBD1. J was trimmed by 5 bases and V by 8 bases; bases with no gene match: 17. The CDR3 has 16 amino acids. Germline loops: CDR1 MNHEY, CDR2 SVGEGT. The DNA for the CDR3 is TGTGCCAGCTACCAAGGAAGACAGGGTGGTAAGGAGACCCAGTACTTC. This encodes CASYQGRQGGKETQYF.

This clonotype has ten or more counts. The chain recombines TRBV3-1 with TRBJ2-1, with 9 bases that match TRBD2. V lost 4 bases and J lost 7; bases outside the gene matches: 8. The CDR3 sequence is 15 residues long. The germline V gene encodes CDR1 LGHDT and CDR2 YNNKEL (reference sequence). CDR3 amino acids: CASSRGGAGKNEQFF. CDR3 nucleotide sequence: TGTGCCAGCAGCCGCGGGGGGGCCGGGAAAAATGAGCAGTTCTTC.

V is TRBV10-3 and J is TRBJ1-1; 7 nucleotides agree with TRBD1. CDR3 length: 16 residues. The germline gives CDR1 ENHRY, CDR2 SYGVKD. J lost 1 base, V lost 1 base, and 6 bases had no gene match. For the CDR3, the DNA is TGTGCCATCAGTGAGTGGGAGGGGGCTGGGAACACTGAAGCTTTCTTT. Protein sequence: CAISEWEGAGNTEAFF.

The chain joins TRBV7-8 to TRBJ1-2, with 9 bases aligning to TRBD1. The CDR3 spans 15 residues. After removal of 3 bases from V and 6 bases from J, the junction contained 8 bases not matched to a gene. Germline assignment: CDR1 SGHVS and CDR2 FQNEAQ. The CDR3 here is CASSFRDRVSDGYTF. CDR3 DNA: TGTGCCAGCAGCTTCCGGGACAGGGTATCGGATGGCTACACCTTC.

This clonotype was seen only a few times. V gene TRBV20-1 combines with J gene TRBJ2-5; unclear D gene. The CDR3 has 11 amino acids. Trimming shortened V by 1 base and J by 4 bases, and 4 bases separated the two germline ends. CDR1 is DFQATT and CDR2 is SNEGSKA in the germline V gene (reference sequence). The CDR3 nucleotides read TGCAGTGCTAGAGCGGGAGAGACCCAGTACTTC. Amino acids: CSARAGETQYF.

This clonotype came up many times. This sequence joins TRBV27 and TRBJ2-1; D gene ambiguous. Trimming pared 7 bases from V and 15 bases from J, leaving 16 bases between. Germline lookup yields CDR1 MNHEY and CDR2 SMNVEV (reference sequence). This CDR3 is built from 11 residues. This CDR3 reads CASTLGSFVFF. DNA of the CDR3: TGTGCCAGCACCTTGGGCTCGTTCGTGTTCTTC.

This clonotype was observed many times. The genes are TRBV12-3 or TRBV12-4 and TRBJ1-2, with 7 bases aligning to TRBD1. CDR3 length: 11 residues. Losses at the gene ends were 5 bases for V and 12 bases for J; bases not matched to a gene: 6. CDR3 coding DNA: TGTGCCAGCAGTACAAACAGGGGTCACACCTTC. Amino acids: CASSTNRGHTF.

The V call is TRBV9, the J call TRBJ2-5, with D unclear. V lost 0 bases and J 1 base, leaving 7 bases between the germline ends. The CDR3 loop spans 14 amino acids. The germline gives CDR1 SGDLS, CDR2 YYNGEE. For the CDR3, the DNA is TGTGCCAGCAGCGTAGATGCTGGCCAAGAGACCCAGTACTTC. Amino acids: CASSVDAGQETQYF.

V and J are TRBV27 and TRBJ2-3; 8 positions match TRBD2. This CDR3 is built from 15 residues. V was clipped by 8 bases and J by 2 bases; unmatched bases: 9. The germline gives CDR1 MNHEY, CDR2 SMNVEV (reference sequence). For the CDR3, the DNA is TGTGCCAGCTTCTCGGGGGGGGCCAACACAGATACGCAGTATTTT. Protein sequence: CASFSGGANTDTQYF.

This clonotype was seen at least ten times. This chain joins TRBV4-1 and TRBJ1-3, with D uncertain. This CDR3 comprises 13 residues. Trimming removed 2 bases at V and 7 bases at J, with 9 bases between. In germline, CDR1 is MGHRA, CDR2 YSYEKL. CDR3 coding DNA: TGCGCCAGCAGCCAAAGTCAGCGGAACACCATATATTTT. Amino acid sequence: CASSQSQRNTIYF.

The rearrangement joins TRBV7-2 to TRBJ2-7, with 10 bases identical to TRBD1. V gave up 5 bases and J gave up 2 bases; unmatched junction bases: 9. The CDR3 is made up of 16 amino acids. Germline CDR1 is SGHTA and CDR2 is FQGNSA. CDR3 sequence reads: CASSTSEGTGAYEQYF. The CDR3 coding sequence is TGTGCCAGCAGCACATCTGAGGGGACAGGGGCCTACGAGCAGTACTTC.

J is TRBJ2-7 and V is TRBV29-1; 8 nucleotides agree with TRBD2. The CDR3 is 14 residues long. Trimming cost V 2 bases and J 5 bases; bases outside gene matches: 8. Germline V gene data show CDR1 as SQVTM and CDR2 as ANQGSEA. This CDR3 is CSVETSGLGDEQYF. The DNA for the CDR3 is TGCAGCGTTGAAACTAGCGGACTAGGGGACGAGCAGTACTTC.

The rearrangement joins TRBV6-5 to TRBJ1-1, with TRBD1 as a possible D gene (6 bases). The V gene's germline CDR1 is MNHEY and CDR2 SVGAGI. V was clipped by 7 bases and J by 4 bases, with 16 bases between them. The CDR3 extends over 14 amino acids. CDR3 sequence: CASKDSGEGTEAFF. The CDR3, as DNA: TGTGCCAGCAAGGACAGCGGGGAAGGCACTGAAGCTTTCTTT.

This clonotype was observed at least ten times. This chain connects TRBV19 to TRBJ1-1; D is perhaps TRBD1 (6 bases). CDR1 LNHDA and CDR2 SQIVND come from the germline V gene (reference sequence). This CDR3 region has 15 residues. The DNA for the CDR3 is TGTGAATCACGGGGGACACCCTTTATGAACACTGAAGCTTTCTTT. Translating it yields CESRGTPFMNTEAFF.

This clonotype was detected many times. The chain uses TRBV29-1 and TRBJ2-5, with D perhaps TRBD1 (6 bases). This CDR3 is built from 13 residues. V lost 1 base and J 7 bases, leaving 13 bases between the germline ends. CDR1 is SQVTM, CDR2 ANQGSEA, per germline. In nucleotides, the CDR3 is TGCAGCGTTGAAGGGACGGCCAGGGGGACCCAGTACTTC. This codes for CSVEGTARGTQYF.

The V gene is TRBV11-1, the J gene TRBJ1-5; D call uncertain. Trimming shortened V by 1 base and J by 0 bases, and 10 bases separated the two germline ends. Germline-derived CDR1 and CDR2 are SGHAT and FQDESV (reference sequence). The CDR3 is 16 residues long. The CDR3 region is CASSLVWLYSNQPQHF. In nucleotides, the CDR3 is TGTGCCAGCAGCTTAGTCTGGCTTTATAGCAATCAGCCCCAGCATTTT. The variable domain in full, completed from reference TRBV11-1 and TRBJ1-5, reads EAEVAQSPRYKITEKSQAVAFWCDPISGHATLYWYRQILGQGPELLVQFQDESVVDDSQLPKDRFSAERLKGVDSTLKIQPAELGDSAMYLCASSLVWLYSNQPQHFGDGTRLSIL.

This clonotype was observed a handful of times. The chain is built from TRBV7-9 and TRBJ2-7, with a tentative D call TRBD1 (5 bases). This CDR3 has 13 amino acids. The V end was cut by 4 bases, the J end by 0 bases, with 7 bases between. CDR1 is SEHNR and CDR2 is FQNEAQ in the germline V gene (reference sequence). DNA of the CDR3: TGTGCCAGCAGCTACGACAGCTCCTACGAGCAGTACTTC. Its translation: CASSYDSSYEQYF.

This clonotype appeared many times. The rearrangement uses TRBV18 and TRBJ2-3; 7 nucleotides line up with TRBD2. This CDR3 is 15 amino acids long. Trimming removed 2 bases from V and 5 bases from J; junction bases left unmatched: 7. Germline loops: CDR1 KGHSH, CDR2 LQKENI. This CDR3 is CASSPWEGTGDTQYF. CDR3 DNA sequence: TGTGCCAGCTCACCATGGGAGGGGACCGGAGATACGCAGTATTTT.

This clonotype was detected ten times or more. V gene TRBV7-8 combines with J gene TRBJ2-7, with 9 bases fitting TRBD1. Germline V gene lookup returns CDR1 SGHVS and CDR2 FQNEAQ. V shed 5 bases, J shed 3 bases, and the junction held 11 bases outside the gene matches. This CDR3 is built from 16 residues. CDR3 DNA: TGTGCCAGCAGCCCCCGACCGGGACAGGGAAACTACGAGCAGTACTTC. Its protein product is CASSPRPGQGNYEQYF.

This clonotype was found many times. This sequence joins TRBV7-2 and TRBJ1-2, with D possibly being TRBD1 (5 bases). The CDR3 extends over 15 amino acids. Germline CDR1 reads SGHTA; CDR2 reads FQGNSA. The V end was cut by 5 bases, the J end by 2 bases, with 15 bases between. The CDR3 DNA sequence: TGTGCCAGCAGCCCCCAAGCGACAGAAAACTATGGCTACACCTTC. Its protein product is CASSPQATENYGYTF.

In its sample, this clonotype was seen a few times. The gene calls are TRBV6-6 and TRBJ2-3; D remains unclear. Germline lookup yields CDR1 MNHNY and CDR2 SVGAGI (reference sequence). The CDR3 spans 14 residues. Trimming removed 8 bases from V and 0 bases from J, with 12 bases in between. The chain's CDR3 is CASGNADSTDTQYF. The CDR3 region has the DNA TGTGCCAGCGGGAACGCGGACAGCACAGATACGCAGTATTTT.

The genes are TRBV2 and TRBJ2-4; 16 positions agree with TRBD2. The germline gives CDR1 SNHLY, CDR2 FYNNEI. Trimming took 6 bases from V and 13 from J; bases not matched to a gene: 3. The CDR3 is 13 residues long. The CDR3 loop is CASRGTSGGAQYF. The DNA of the CDR3 is TGTGCCAGCAGAGGGACTAGCGGGGGGGCCCAGTACTTC.

This chain uses TRBV7-6 with TRBJ1-1, with D perhaps TRBD1 (5 bases). The CDR3 sequence is 15 residues long. Germline V CDR1 and CDR2: SGHVS, FNYEAQ. The V and J ends lost 5 bases and 7 bases respectively, with 20 bases between them. The CDR3 DNA reads as TGTGCCAGCAGCGCGATCCGGGGGTCGGGCAATGAAGCTTTCTTT. Its protein is CASSAIRGSGNEAFF. Variable domain in full (rest from reference TRBV7-6 and TRBJ1-1): GAGVSQSPRYKVTKRGQDVALRCDPISGHVSLYWYRQALGQGPEFLTYFNYEAQQDKSGLPNDRFSAERPEGSISTLTIQRTEQRDSAMYRCASSAIRGSGNEAFFGQGTRLTVV.

This clonotype was seen many times. The chain couples TRBV2 to TRBJ1-5; possibly TRBD1 for D (6 bases). This CDR3 is 15 amino acids long. Germline CDR1 reads SNHLY; CDR2 reads FYNNEI. Trimming cost V 6 bases and J 7 bases, with 19 bases left between them. In DNA form, the CDR3 reads TGTGCCAGCAGCGAGGGCAGGGGTTTCGGGCAGCCCCAGCATTTT. This gives the protein CASSEGRGFGQPQHF.

At least ten counts were recorded for this clonotype. The chain has TRBV20-1 and TRBJ1-2, with TRBD1 identical over 7 bases. This CDR3 spans 11 amino acids. V trimming: 6 bases; J trimming: 7 bases; junction bases outside the gene matches: 5. The germline V gene has CDR1 DFQATT and CDR2 SNEGSKA (reference sequence). The CDR3 bases are TGCAGTGCCACAGGGGTCATTGGCTACACCTTC. It encodes CSATGVIGYTF.

The table lists this clonotype with a few counts. The chain employs TRBV7-9 and TRBJ2-2; perhaps D is TRBD1 or TRBD2 (5 bases each). This CDR3 spans 16 amino acids. In germline, CDR1 is SEHNR, CDR2 FQNEAQ (reference sequence). The ends were cut back, 4 bases at V and 7 bases at J, with 19 bases in the middle. The CDR3 here is CASSWSGREFNGELFF. The CDR3 DNA follows: TGTGCCAGCAGCTGGTCCGGCAGGGAGTTTAACGGGGAGCTGTTTTTT.

This clonotype was counted at least ten times. V usage is TRBV11-1 and J usage is TRBJ2-2; TRBD1 is a possible D gene (6 bases). V was trimmed by 5 bases and J by 4 bases, leaving 11 bases between them. This CDR3 contains 14 residues. Per the germline V gene, CDR1 is SGHAT and CDR2 is FQDESV (reference sequence). CDR3 loop: CASSPSRGTGELFF. CDR3 bases: TGTGCCAGCAGCCCCTCCAGGGGCACCGGGGAGCTGTTTTTT.

The sample holds a few counts of this clonotype. The chain has TRBV29-1 and TRBJ2-1; D not resolved. CDR1 and CDR2 from the germline V gene are SQVTM and ANQGSEA. V gave up 7 bases and J gave up 5 bases, with 9 bases separating them. The CDR3 sequence is 11 residues long. This chain's CDR3 is CSATSDNEQFF. The CDR3 nucleotides are TGCAGCGCCACCTCGGACAATGAGCAGTTCTTC.

This clonotype was found many times. This sequence joins TRBV3-1 and TRBJ1-1; D ambiguous. V was trimmed by 4 bases and J by 1 base, leaving 13 bases between them. The CDR3 sequence is 15 residues long. Looked up from germline, CDR1 is LGHDT and CDR2 is YNNKEL (reference sequence). The CDR3 loop reads CASSPSNSRNTEAFF. Here the CDR3 DNA reads TGTGCCAGCAGCCCGTCAAACTCCAGGAACACTGAAGCTTTCTTT. Filled out from reference TRBV3-1 and TRBJ1-1, the complete variable domain reads DTAVSQTPKYLVTQMGNDKSIKCEQNLGHDTMYWYKQDSKKFLKIMFSYNNKELIINETVPNRFSPKSPDKAHLNLHINSLELGDSAVYFCASSPSNSRNTEAFFGQGTRLTVV.